A single sample gave rise to the 26 T cell receptor beta chains below, sequenced in a study of blood T cells in healthy people across ages. A second PCR, run for roughly 7 to 11 cycles, used a sample-barcoded 5' primer plus a J-beta primer mix. TCRdb independently ran MiXCR on the 5' RACE reads; one entry per CDR3 protein. This sample has approximately 1,100,000 distinct CDR3 sequences; 40% to 50% occur once, and the top ten carry under 20%. Sequenced sample: blood. These receptors originate from a woman in her sixties in good health.

V and J are TRBV29-1 and TRBJ1-1; D remains ambiguous. Trimming pared 6 bases from V and 4 bases from J, leaving 12 bases between. The CDR3 spans 12 residues. CDR1 and CDR2 (germline): SQVTM, ANQGSEA. The CDR3 reads CSVDLGSTEAFF. Written as DNA, the CDR3 is TGCAGCGTGGACCTGGGCTCCACTGAAGCTTTCTTT.

V is TRBV20-1 and J is TRBJ2-7, with TRBD2 matching over 8 bases. Unmatched junction bases numbered 5, after V lost 1 base and J lost 3 bases. The CDR3 spans 14 residues. Germline V lookup: CDR1 DFQATT, CDR2 SNEGSKA (reference sequence). The CDR3 DNA reads TGCAGTGCTAGAGCCTCCGGGGGGGACTACGAGCAGTACTTC. Its translation: CSARASGGDYEQYF.

The chain joins TRBV6-5 to TRBJ2-1, with 7 bases identical to TRBD2. Germline V gene data show CDR1 as MNHEY and CDR2 as SVGAGI. Trimming cost V 0 bases and J 7 bases; bases outside gene matches: 6. CDR3 length: 15 amino acids. CDR3 amino acids: CASSYSPGRQNEQFF. Here the CDR3 DNA reads TGTGCCAGCAGTTACTCTCCCGGGAGGCAGAATGAGCAGTTCTTC.

The V gene is TRBV20-1, the J gene TRBJ2-7; the match to TRBD2 covers 10 bases. From germline, CDR1 is DFQATT and CDR2 SNEGSKA (reference sequence). With 1 base clipped from V and 12 bases from J, the junction kept 12 bases outside the gene matches. The CDR3 length is 14 residues. The CDR3 nucleotides are TGCAGTGCTAGAGCTAGCGGGAGAGGGGGCGTCGTGTACTTC. It yields the protein CSARASGRGGVVYF.

The sample holds many counts of this clonotype. This chain links TRBV14 with TRBJ1-2, with no clear D. Germline V lookup: CDR1 SGHDN, CDR2 FVKESK. This CDR3 is built from 13 residues. Between the trimmed V and J ends, which lost 1 base and 4 bases, there was a span of 7 bases. CDR3 in DNA: TGTGCCAGCAGCCAAGGAGGAGGCTATGGCTACACCTTC. Translation: CASSQGGGYGYTF.

The V and J genes are TRBV15 and TRBJ2-5, with a tentative D call TRBD2 (6 bases). The CDR3 has 15 residues. Trimming cost V 0 bases and J 0 bases, with 8 bases left between them. CDR1 is LNHNV, CDR2 YYDKDF, per germline (reference sequence). The CDR3 DNA reads as TGTGCCACCAGCAGAGATGGGGGGAACCAAGAGACCCAGTACTTC. Translation gives CATSRDGGNQETQYF.

This chain links TRBV6-6 with TRBJ2-2, with TRBD2 identical over 9 bases. CDR1 and CDR2 (germline): MNHNY, SVGAGI (reference sequence). After removal of 7 bases from V and 7 bases from J, the junction contained 10 bases not matched to a gene. The CDR3 spans 15 residues. As DNA, the CDR3 is TGTGCCAGCATGGGAGGGCTAGCGGGGATCGGGGAGCTGTTTTTT. It codes for CASMGGLAGIGELFF.

Only a few counts were recorded for this clonotype. In DNA, the CDR3 is TGCAGTGCTAGAGACCCTTGGTTGTCGGAGAGCACAGATACGCAGTATTTT. Protein sequence: CSARDPWLSESTDTQYF. The chain couples TRBV20-1 to TRBJ2-3; D not resolved. The CDR3 covers 17 residues. The V gene's germline CDR1 is DFQATT and CDR2 SNEGSKA (reference sequence). Trimming removed 0 bases from V and 0 bases from J, with 16 bases in between.

The chain links TRBV6-2 or TRBV6-3 to TRBJ2-5; TRBD2 is a possible D gene (6 bases). With 4 bases removed from V and 5 bases from J, the gap between germline ends came to 17 bases. Germline CDR1 and CDR2: MNHEY and SVGEGT. The CDR3 extends over 15 amino acids. In DNA, the CDR3 is TGTGCCAGCAGTTGGGCCGGGGGAGTTGGTGAGACCCAGTACTTC. As protein: CASSWAGGVGETQYF.

The J gene is TRBJ2-1, the V gene TRBV9; TRBD2 might be the D (6 bases). V was shortened by 1 base and J by 9 bases, with 17 bases between the two germline ends. This CDR3 is 15 amino acids long. Per the germline V gene, CDR1 is SGDLS and CDR2 is YYNGEE. The DNA for the CDR3 is TGTGCCAGCAGCGTACTCGGCGGGACCTTTGTTGAGCAGTTCTTC. This gives the protein CASSVLGGTFVEQFF.

This clonotype showed up just once. One end of the junction varies from germline; a read error may be responsible. The chain combines TRBV29-1 with TRBJ1-1, with 7 positions matching TRBD1. CDR3 length: 12 amino acids. CDR1 and CDR2 from the germline V gene are SQVTM and ANQGSEA. Written as DNA, the CDR3 is TGCAGCGCTGAAGGGGGCCCGGATGAAGCTTTCTTT. Its protein is CSAEGGPDEAFF.

The rearrangement uses TRBV5-1 and TRBJ2-1, with no clear D. Trimming removed 0 bases from V and 7 bases from J, with 8 bases in between. This CDR3 has 13 residues. CDR1 and CDR2 (germline): SGHRS, YFSETQ. The CDR3 sequence is CASSLAVANEQFF. CDR3 nucleotide sequence: TGCGCCAGCAGCTTGGCCGTGGCGAATGAGCAGTTCTTC.

Worth noting for this clonotype: A read error may be the cause here, since a much bigger clone is one base away. CDR3 DNA: TGTGCCAGCAGTACTGGGCCACCCTATAATTCACCCCCCCACTTT. This encodes CASSTGPPYNSPPHF. The chain uses TRBV28 and TRBJ1-6; unclear D gene. This CDR3 has 15 residues. CDR1 is MDHEN and CDR2 is SYDVKM in the germline V gene.

The chain carries TRBV20-1 and TRBJ2-1; no clear D gene. The CDR3 spans 13 residues. Trimming removed 3 bases from V and 4 bases from J, with 10 bases in between. Germline V CDR1 and CDR2: DFQATT, SNEGSKA (reference sequence). CDR3 in amino acids: CSASLVQYNEQFF. CDR3 DNA sequence: TGCAGTGCTAGTCTGGTACAATACAATGAGCAGTTCTTC.

A few counts support this clonotype. CDR3 sequence (DNA): TGCAGTGCTAGGGGCTTCAGGGGCGAGCAGTACTTC. Translated, it gives CSARGFRGEQYF. The chain couples TRBV20-1 to TRBJ2-5; D may be TRBD1 (6 bases). The DNA matches TRBJ2-7 better at its end, which makes the J call doubtful. Germline CDR1 and CDR2: DFQATT and SNEGSKA (reference sequence). This CDR3 spans 12 amino acids.

This clonotype has just a few counts. V gene TRBV29-1 combines with J gene TRBJ2-7, with 9 bases aligning to TRBD1. This CDR3 spans 14 amino acids. Germline trimming cut 2 bases from V and 7 bases from J; bases unmatched to any gene: 9. Germline V gene lookup returns CDR1 SQVTM and CDR2 ANQGSEA. The DNA for the CDR3 is TGCAGCGTTGAATCAACAGGGGGCGCCGTTGAGCAGTACTTC. Amino acids: CSVESTGGAVEQYF.

The rearrangement uses TRBV14 and TRBJ1-2; D gene unclear. With 4 bases removed from V and 4 bases from J, the gap between germline ends came to 10 bases. Germline CDR1 reads SGHDN; CDR2 reads FVKESK. The CDR3 runs 13 residues. CDR3 region: CASSRTPTYGYTF. CDR3 sequence (DNA): TGTGCCAGCAGCCGGACCCCTACCTATGGCTACACCTTC. The complete variable domain, with remaining parts taken from reference TRBV14 and TRBJ1-2, reads EAGVTQFPSHSVIEKGQTVTLRCDPISGHDNLYWYRRVMGKEIKFLLHFVKESKQDESGMPNNRFLAERTGGTYSTLKVQPAELEDSGVYFCASSRTPTYGYTFGSGTRLTVV.

This rearrangement joins TRBV5-5 to TRBJ2-4; no clear D. The end of the DNA aligns better with TRBJ2-7, so the J call may be wrong. Germline V lookup: CDR1 SGHKS, CDR2 YYEKEE (reference sequence). This CDR3 is 14 amino acids long. The CDR3 sequence is CASSLEGFAYEQYF. In DNA, the CDR3 is TGTGCCAGCAGCTTAGAAGGGTTTGCCTACGAGCAGTACTTC.

The chain couples TRBV15 to TRBJ1-2, with a possible D match to TRBD1 (5 bases). The V gene's germline CDR1 is LNHNV and CDR2 YYDKDF (reference sequence). CDR3 length: 13 amino acids. The V end lost 8 bases, the J end lost 1 base, and 11 bases lay between the germline ends. This CDR3 reads CATGQGVNYGYTF. DNA for the CDR3: TGTGCCACCGGCCAAGGGGTTAACTATGGCTACACCTTC.

V is TRBV12-3 or TRBV12-4 and J is TRBJ1-4; D gene unclear. V shed 3 bases and J shed 13 bases, with 21 bases lying between them. This CDR3 comprises 15 residues. The DNA of the CDR3 is TGTGCCAGCAGTTTTCGGAGGACCAATGGAACGGGACTGTTTTTT. This gives the protein CASSFRRTNGTGLFF.

CDR3 sequence (DNA): TGTGCCAGCAGCGCGGGGGGAGGGCCTGACATTCAGTACTTC. Translated, it gives CASSAGGGPDIQYF. V is TRBV9 and J is TRBJ2-4; 7 positions match TRBD2. The V segment lost 3 bases and the J segment 8 bases; nucleotides outside the gene matches: 8. Germline CDR1 and CDR2: SGDLS and YYNGEE. CDR3 size: 14 residues.

This clonotype was counted a few times. The chain joins TRBV10-3 to TRBJ1-1; D possibly corresponds to TRBD1 (5 bases). Trimming took off 8 bases at V and 1 base at J, with 14 bases between the two ends. The CDR3 has 14 residues. Per germline, CDR1 ENHRY and CDR2 SYGVKD. The chain's CDR3 is CAIGPGTPNTEAFF. The DNA for the CDR3 is TGTGCCATCGGTCCCGGGACTCCGAACACTGAAGCTTTCTTT.

V gene TRBV20-1 combines with J gene TRBJ2-3; unclear D gene. Trimming pared 1 base from V and 6 bases from J, leaving 11 bases between. Germline loops: CDR1 DFQATT, CDR2 SNEGSKA (reference sequence). The CDR3 extends over 13 amino acids. The CDR3 sequence: CSARGRSADTQYF. CDR3 nucleotides: TGCAGTGCTAGAGGGAGAAGCGCCGATACGCAGTATTTT.

The V gene is TRBV4-2, the J gene TRBJ2-2, with 8 nucleotides matching TRBD1. CDR1 is LGHNA and CDR2 is YNFKEQ in the germline V gene. Trimming at V came to 0 bases and at J to 1 base, leaving 1 base not matched to a gene. The CDR3 is made up of 16 amino acids. CDR3 in DNA: TGTGCCAGCAGCCAAGACGGGACAGGGAACACCGGGGAGCTGTTTTTT. Amino acid sequence: CASSQDGTGNTGELFF.

This clonotype was seen more than once but under ten times. The gene calls are TRBV20-1 and TRBJ2-3; TRBD2 matches at 12 bases. The V segment lost 0 bases and the J segment 0 bases; nucleotides outside the gene matches: 1. Germline V gene lookup returns CDR1 DFQATT and CDR2 SNEGSKA (reference sequence). CDR3 length: 16 residues. The CDR3 nucleotides are TGCAGTGCTAGAGAGGGACTAGCGGGCAGCACAGATACGCAGTATTTT. Translation: CSAREGLAGSTDTQYF.

For this clonotype: At one boundary the junction diverges from the germline segment, which might be a read error. The chain is built from TRBV2 and TRBJ2-7; D perhaps matches TRBD2 (6 bases). The germline V gene has CDR1 SNHLY and CDR2 FYNNEI. The CDR3 loop spans 12 amino acids. CDR3 DNA: TGTGCCAGCAGGGAGGCTCCGGGGGAGCGGTACTTC. It translates to CASREAPGERYF.